Below, 18 T cell receptor beta chains from the same sample are listed, as sequenced in a study of spatial heterogeneity in lung cancer. Antigens of these TCRs are unknown. Time point in this sample: sample taken at primary tumor resection. Findings and limits, study-wide: It was found that expanded intratumoral alpha and beta TCR counts tracked tumor mutation counts.

TCRdb independently ran MiXCR on the 5' RACE reads; one entry per CDR3 protein. The table shows 4,500 to 5,500 distinct CDR3 sequences, with about 8.2% occurring only once. Sequencing used lung tumor tissue, obtained at surgery. Receptors originate from a female donor with early-stage non-small cell lung cancer.

Comments on this clonotype: It may be a read error: a sequence one base away is much more abundant. The V and J genes are TRBV4-1 and TRBJ2-5; 8 bases match TRBD1. The CDR3 spans 15 residues. Germline V gene lookup returns CDR1 MGHRA and CDR2 YSYEKL. The CDR3 bases are TGCGCCAGCACCCCGACGGGACAGGCCCAAGTGACCCAGTACTTC. Protein product: CASTPTGQAQVTQYF.

This clonotype has just a few counts. This rearrangement joins TRBV20-1 to TRBJ1-2; possibly TRBD1 for D (5 bases). Looked up from germline, CDR1 is DFQATT and CDR2 is SNEGSKA (reference sequence). This CDR3 region has 15 residues. V was clipped by 5 bases and J by 6 bases, with 22 bases between them. The CDR3, as DNA: TGCAGTGCTGCAAACCGAAATGGGGGAGTCGATGGCTACACCTTC. Protein product: CSAANRNGGVDGYTF.

Many counts were recorded for this clonotype. The genes are TRBV5-1 and TRBJ2-5; no clear D gene. CDR1 and CDR2 from the germline V gene are SGHRS and YFSETQ. CDR3 length equals 13 residues. Trimming removed 0 bases from V and 5 bases from J, with 8 bases in between. CDR3 sequence reads: CASSLDPTETQYF. The DNA of the CDR3 is TGCGCCAGCAGCTTGGATCCCACGGAGACCCAGTACTTC.

By sample share, this clonotype is medium-sized. J is TRBJ2-1 and V is TRBV19; 7 bases agree with TRBD2. Germline CDR1 and CDR2: LNHDA and SQIVND (reference sequence). The junction had 3 bases not matched to a gene; V was cut back by 3 bases and J by 1 base. The CDR3 is 15 amino acids. The CDR3 nucleotides read TGTGCCAGTAGTATCCTAGCGGTTTCCTACAATGAGCAGTTCTTC. This gives the protein CASSILAVSYNEQFF.

The sample holds many counts of this clonotype. V gene TRBV6-6 combines with J gene TRBJ1-4; TRBD1 matches 9 bases. CDR1 and CDR2 (germline): MNHNY, SVGAGI (reference sequence). V lost 0 bases to trimming and J lost 8 bases; unmatched junction nucleotides: 4. The CDR3 extends over 15 amino acids. In DNA form, the CDR3 reads TGTGCCAGCAGTTACTCTGGACAGGGGCGAGAAAAACTGTTTTTT. Translated: CASSYSGQGREKLFF.

This clonotype was seen only a few times. V is TRBV10-3 and J is TRBJ2-7; no clear D gene. This CDR3 contains 14 residues. V gave up 0 bases and J gave up 3 bases, with 9 bases separating them. The V gene's germline CDR1 is ENHRY and CDR2 SYGVKD. The CDR3 loop is CAISESPNNYEQYV. The CDR3 nucleotides read TGTGCCATCAGTGAGTCACCGAACAACTACGAGCAGTACGTC.

To note about this clonotype: This may arise from a read error, as a much more abundant clone is one base away. This rearrangement joins TRBV15 to TRBJ2-2, with no clear D. This CDR3 contains 14 residues. Trimming removed 0 bases at V and 5 bases at J, with 7 bases between. The germline V gene has CDR1 LNHNV and CDR2 YYDKDF (reference sequence). The CDR3 DNA sequence: TGTGCCACCAGCAGAGACTGGAAGACCGGGGAGCTGTTTTTT. This codes for CATSRDWKTGELFF.

As concerns this clonotype: Mismatch with germline at one junction end may stem from a read error. CDR3 DNA: TGTGCCAGCACTTACCGGACCATCCAAGAGACCCAGTACTTC. Protein sequence: CASTYRTIQETQYF. The chain couples TRBV6-5 to TRBJ2-5; D gene uncertain. Germline lookup yields CDR1 MNHEY and CDR2 SVGAGI. The CDR3 totals 14 residues.

Sample share makes this clonotype medium-sized. The chain couples TRBV30 to TRBJ1-2; 8 nucleotides line up with TRBD1. There are 16 residues in the CDR3. The germline gives CDR1 GTSNPN, CDR2 SVGIG (reference sequence). After removal of 2 bases from V and 1 base from J, the junction contained 9 bases not matched to a gene. DNA for the CDR3: TGTGCCTGGAGTAATATCGGACAGGGATATAACTATGGCTACACCTTC. It codes for CAWSNIGQGYNYGYTF.

This clonotype was detected many times. The chain combines TRBV28 with TRBJ2-3; D is undetermined. The V and J ends lost 4 bases and 0 bases respectively, with 8 bases between them. This CDR3 has 14 residues. Germline V gene lookup returns CDR1 MDHEN and CDR2 SYDVKM. CDR3 in DNA: TGTGCCAGCAGTTCCGGGCCGAGCACAGATACGCAGTATTTT. Its protein product is CASSSGPSTDTQYF.

This clonotype is labeled medium-sized. The chain has TRBV7-9 and TRBJ2-1; 7 nucleotides match TRBD1. V shed 6 bases, J shed 7 bases, and the junction held 15 bases outside the gene matches. CDR3 length equals 16 residues. Germline CDR1 is SEHNR and CDR2 is FQNEAQ (reference sequence). The CDR3 is CASSFLPGQPGNEQFF. As DNA, the CDR3 is TGTGCCAGCAGTTTTTTACCGGGACAGCCTGGGAATGAGCAGTTCTTC.

The genes are TRBV24-1 and TRBJ2-3; 15 nucleotides align to TRBD2. V trimming: 5 bases; J trimming: 4 bases; junction bases outside the gene matches: 12. The germline gives CDR1 KGHDR, CDR2 SFDVKD. The CDR3 contains 19 residues. The chain's CDR3 is CATSALRTSGRASSDTQYF. Written as DNA, the CDR3 is TGTGCCACCAGTGCCCTACGGACTAGCGGGAGGGCCTCCTCAGATACGCAGTATTTT.

This clonotype came up a few times. J is TRBJ2-1 and V is TRBV27; unclear D gene. Trimming shortened V by 3 bases and J by 9 bases, and 6 bases separated the two germline ends. Germline CDR1 reads MNHEY; CDR2 reads SMNVEV (reference sequence). There are 11 residues in the CDR3. The CDR3 sequence: CASSFSGEQFF. The CDR3 DNA reads as TGTGCCAGCAGTTTTTCTGGTGAGCAGTTCTTC.

This clonotype has ten or more counts. V usage is TRBV6-1 and J usage is TRBJ2-7; TRBD1 is a possible D gene (6 bases). This CDR3 spans 13 amino acids. Trimming removed 5 bases at V and 2 bases at J, with 10 bases between. The V gene's germline CDR1 is MNHNS and CDR2 SASEGT. In DNA, the CDR3 is TGTGCCAGCAGTCGACAGGCCGCCTACGAGCAGTACGTC. It is translated as CASSRQAAYEQYV.

This clonotype was detected only a few times. The J gene is TRBJ2-7, the V gene TRBV7-9, with D possibly matching TRBD2 (6 bases). The ends were cut back, 5 bases at V and 6 bases at J, with 17 bases in the middle. This CDR3 spans 14 amino acids. From germline, CDR1 is SEHNR and CDR2 FQNEAQ (reference sequence). DNA of the CDR3: TGTGCCAGCAGCCGGGAAGCCATGGGGGGCGAGCAGTACGTC. Translation gives CASSREAMGGEQYV.

This clonotype was seen only a few times. V is TRBV3-1 and J is TRBJ2-4; TRBD2 matches 11 bases. The germline gives CDR1 LGHDT, CDR2 YNNKEL (reference sequence). This CDR3 has 13 amino acids. Germline trimming cut 3 bases from V and 12 bases from J; bases unmatched to any gene: 4. In DNA, the CDR3 is TGTGCCAGCAGCCATCTAGCGGGGGGTTCTCAGTACTTC. It translates to CASSHLAGGSQYF. The full variable domain, rest sourced from reference TRBV3-1 and TRBJ2-4, is DTAVSQTPKYLVTQMGNDKSIKCEQNLGHDTMYWYKQDSKKFLKIMFSYNNKELIINETVPNRFSPKSPDKAHLNLHINSLELGDSAVYFCASSHLAGGSQYFGAGTRLSVL.

As regards this clonotype: This could be a read error, since a much larger clone is one nucleotide away. J is TRBJ2-3 and V is TRBV6-1; 7 positions agree with TRBD1. The CDR3 contains 16 residues. Germline CDR1 MNHNS, CDR2 SASEGT. As DNA, the CDR3 is TGTGCCAGCATCGCTTCTAAGGGACAGCGCACAGATACGCACTATTTT. Its translation is CASIASKGQRTDTHYF.

By share, this clonotype counts as medium-sized. The rearrangement links TRBV2 to TRBJ1-2; D may be TRBD1 (6 bases). The CDR3 consists of 13 residues. V lost 1 base and J lost 8, with 11 bases in between. Germline V gene data show CDR1 as SNHLY and CDR2 as FYNNEI. CDR3 protein: CASSEEGVKGYTF. The CDR3 DNA sequence: TGTGCCAGCAGTGAAGAGGGGGTGAAGGGCTACACCTTC. The full variable domain, completed using reference TRBV2 and TRBJ1-2, is EPEVTQTPSHQVTQMGQEVILRCVPISNHLYFYWYRQILGQKVEFLVSFYNNEISEKSEIFDDQFSVERPDGSNFTLKIRSTKLEDSAMYFCASSEEGVKGYTFGSGTRLTVV.